This TCR beta chain emerged from a study of PD-1 blockade in classical Hodgkin lymphoma (dated by TCRdb to about 2020). Concerning the study at large: Nivolumab dosing was 3 mg/kg intravenously every 2 weeks, continuing until either disease progression or unacceptable toxicity. The study used TCR beta sequencing and CyTOF to define a peripheral blood immune signature of response to PD-1 blockade in classical Hodgkin lymphoma. Findings and caveats that apply to the study as a whole: Baseline TCR diversity was reported to be lower in newly diagnosed patients than in healthy donors and to be lower still in relapsed/refractory patients. The study was limited to a single clinical trial cohort, and causes of repertoire differences, possibly disease activity or prior therapy, remained undefined. Lower diversity was seen in patients whose nivolumab began less than 1 year after ASCT, and these patients were left out of later analyses so that immune reconstitution would not confound the results. Baseline diversity similar to that of newly diagnosed patients was observed in trial patients achieving complete response, whereas significantly lower diversity was observed in partial responders and progressors. By C4D1, a significant rise was seen in CD4+ TCR diversity but not in CD8+ TCR diversity (p=0.0027 vs p=0.16), and the rise was most apparent among complete responders (p=0.02).

In regard to this clone: Which antigen it targets is not known. No much larger clonotype is one base removed from it; base qualities were not supplied.

The germline V and J ends show losses of 6 bases and 3 bases respectively, and no gene match explains 6 bases of the junction. From a lookup of the germline V gene, CDR1 and CDR2 are SGHVS and FQNEAQ. The CDR3 runs 15 amino acids, cysteine and phenylalanine included. The DNA shown is the 45-base CDR3, in frame from base 1. Genomic DNA was extracted with the Qiagen DNeasy kit from unsorted PBMCs and from negatively selected CD4+ and CD8+ fractions. TCR beta CDR3 regions were subjected to amplification by immunoSEQ multiplex PCR with primers that anneal to V and J segments. A synthetic immune receptor repertoire was used to minimize amplification bias, and any remaining bias was removed computationally after sequencing. The original methods were these. Repertoire diversity was quantified as the Shannon entropy index using custom Python scripts. Unsorted, CD4+ and CD8+ repertoires were analyzed separately, except for combined analyses in which CD4+ and CD8+ sequences were merged in silico. A clone counted as expanded when the clone's frequency after treatment rose at least 2-fold relative to C1D1, and clones undetected at baseline were given a pseudocount of 0.5. Clones with 0 or 1 copy at C1D1 were classified as singleton clones, and clones with 2 or more copies were classified as non-singleton clones. Clones expanded in unsorted samples were labelled as CD4+, CD8+ or unknown by matching protein sequences in sorted samples from the same patient. Wilcoxon tests were applied to paired samples to test diversity changes from C1D1 to C4D1. The table was pulled from immuneACCESS by TCRdb, which kept in-frame rearrangements only. Such tables lose some clones; where checked, under half of the loss comes from unresolved V genes, and the rest has no known cause. D and trimming were read from the DNA, whereas the V and J calls and clone size are those reported in that table. Present in this sample are about 85,000 clones, roughly nine tenths of which were seen just once. About 2.9% of the sample belongs to the ten largest clones.

The label giving this sample's time point can be read as: cycle 4 day 1 (C4D1), after more than 5 weeks of nivolumab. Relapse after autologous stem cell transplantation had occurred in all trial patients, and cohorts A, B and C were distinguished by prior brentuximab vedotin exposure. The trial cohort was composed of some 57 patients with relapsed/refractory classical Hodgkin lymphoma, for whom complete response, partial response or progressive disease was recorded as best overall response. Trial patients were treated with single-agent nivolumab in the multi-cohort phase II CheckMate 205 trial. Best overall response was determined by an independent review committee according to the 2007 International Working Group response criteria. Trial PBMCs were obtained immediately prior to nivolumab initiation (C1D1) and on therapy at cycle 2 day 1 and cycle 4 day 1. Peripheral blood was collected in 8 mL Vacutainer Cell Preparation Tubes, from which PBMCs were isolated by centrifugation and then cryopreserved.

The chain joins TRBV7-8 to TRBJ2-2, with 8 junctional bases fitting TRBD2. This clonotype was obtained from a human donor with classical Hodgkin lymphoma. The sample was peripheral blood mononuclear cells (PBMCs), taken before the fourth cycle of nivolumab. In nucleotide form, the sequence is TGTGCCAGCAGTTTGAGCGGGGGAGACACCGGGGAGCTGTTTTTT. This yields the protein CASSLSGGDTGELFF.